Below, 6 T cell receptor beta chains from the same sample are listed, as sequenced in a study of blood T cell repertoires in COVID-19. Assay used: immunoSEQ multiplex PCR; TCRdb lists only in-frame clones, some missing. The sample contains some 400,000 clones, around 89% of which appear only once. The material sequenced was peripheral blood. These TCRs come from a man aged 18 to 29 with active or convalescent COVID-19.

The chain carries TRBV3-1 (or the pseudogene TRBV3-2) and TRBJ1-1; TRBD1 matches at 12 bases. Germline V gene sequence: CDR1 LGHDT, CDR2 YNNKEL (reference sequence). The CDR3 is made up of 17 amino acids. V dropped 5 bases and J dropped 0; count of bases not matched to a gene: 7. CDR3 residues: CASSETGTGGMNTEAFF. In DNA form, the CDR3 reads TGTGCCAGCAGCGAAACCGGGACAGGGGGCATGAACACTGAAGCTTTCTTT.

The rearrangement uses TRBV5-5 and TRBJ2-3; unclear D gene. Trimming shortened V by 3 bases and J by 2 bases, and 7 bases separated the two germline ends. CDR1 and CDR2 (germline): SGHKS, YYEKEE (reference sequence). CDR3 length: 13 amino acids. CDR3 nucleotide sequence: TGTGCCAGCAGCTCACAGTTCACAGATACGCAGTATTTT. Its protein product is CASSSQFTDTQYF.

V and J are TRBV27 and TRBJ1-2; D possibly corresponds to TRBD1 (6 bases). CDR3 length equals 16 residues. The germline gives CDR1 MNHEY, CDR2 SMNVEV (reference sequence). Trimming stripped 3 bases from V and 9 bases from J, with 23 bases between. The CDR3 nucleotides read TGTGCCAGCAGTTTGCAGGGGCTGGTTGACGCCGGGAGCTACACCTTC. Protein sequence: CASSLQGLVDAGSYTF.

This clone was found once. This specimen includes other DNA sequences encoding the same CDR3. The chain couples TRBV9 to TRBJ2-3; maybe TRBD1 (6 bases). The CDR3 loop spans 15 amino acids. Trimming stripped 4 bases from V and 0 bases from J, with 12 bases between. CDR1 SGDLS and CDR2 YYNGEE come from the germline V gene. The CDR3 sequence is CASSPRGGSTDTQYF. In DNA form, the CDR3 reads TGTGCCAGCAGCCCCAGGGGCGGGAGCACAGATACGCAGTATTTT.

The chain is built from TRBV3-1 (or the pseudogene TRBV3-2) and TRBJ2-1, with 7 bases matching TRBD2. Trimming at V came to 1 base and at J to 6 bases, leaving 6 bases not matched to a gene. CDR1 LGHDT and CDR2 YNNKEL come from the germline V gene (reference sequence). The CDR3 sequence is 15 residues long. The CDR3 sequence: CASSQGGPGGNEQFF. CDR3 in DNA: TGTGCCAGCAGCCAAGGCGGCCCGGGAGGCAATGAGCAGTTCTTC.

The chain links TRBV27 to TRBJ2-1; 7 bases fit TRBD2. Germline values: CDR1 MNHEY, CDR2 SMNVEV (reference sequence). V trimming: 3 bases; J trimming: 6 bases; junction bases outside the gene matches: 5. This CDR3 contains 14 residues. The CDR3, as DNA: TGTGCCAGCAGTTTGGCGGGAGTTCTCAATGAGCAGTTCTTC. Protein sequence: CASSLAGVLNEQFF.